This TCR beta chain was sequenced for a study of vaccination effects on CD4 cells after COVID-19. Antigen-specific CD4+ T cells were expanded (with viral peptide pools) by the ViraFEST assay ahead of sequencing. After less than 11 days in culture, the CD4+ T cells were isolated. Infection with SARS-CoV-2 occurred in the person between March and December 2020, and PCR confirmed it. Two doses of either BNT162b2 or mRNA-1273 were given to each participant. This clone was found once. The antigen is unknown. The V gene end was trimmed by 0 bases and the J gene end by 7 bases; junction bases not matched to a gene: 6. CDR1 KGHSH and CDR2 LQKENI come from the germline V gene. The CDR3 runs 16 residues. The data were produced by immunoSEQ multiplex PCR, yet TCRdb's version contains in-frame clones alone and is incomplete. The sample contains some 15,000 clones, around 79% of which appear only once.

This TCR derives from a human donor who had a prior SARS-CoV-2 infection. V usage is TRBV18 and J usage is TRBJ2-5; 12 bases agree with TRBD1. Sequencing used CD4+ T cells from PBMCs cultured with HCoV-NL63 spike peptides, obtained after COVID-19 vaccination. The DNA for the CDR3 is TGTGCCAGCTCACCACCGGGACAGGGGGCGCGGGGGACCCAGTACTTC. As protein: CASSPPGQGARGTQYF.